This passage covers 7 T cell receptor beta chains from one sample sequenced in a study of OX40 agonist ivuxolimab in advanced cancers. Clones were sequenced by immunoSEQ multiplex PCR, and TCRdb holds only the in-frame ones, with some missing. Seen here are about 76,000 clones, roughly 88% observed once, and the top ten hold about 6%. Sequencing used CD4+ or CD8+ T cells sorted from blood, obtained in a trial of the OX40 agonist ivuxolimab. The receptor source for this set is an adult with an advanced solid tumor such as melanoma, head and neck, liver or kidney cancer.

The gene calls are TRBV7-2 and TRBJ1-5; D is uncertain. CDR1 is SGHTA and CDR2 is FQGNSA in the germline V gene. The CDR3 extends over 14 amino acids. V was trimmed by 4 bases and J by 7 bases, leaving 14 bases between them. CDR3 DNA sequence: TGTGCCAGCAGCTCCCAGGCGGCGGGCCAGCCCCAGCATTTT. Translating gives CASSSQAAGQPQHF. The full variable domain, with the rest looked up from reference TRBV7-2 and TRBJ1-5, is GAGVSQSPSNKVTEKGKDVELRCDPISGHTALYWYRQSLGQGLEFLIYFQGNSAPDKSGLPSDRFSAERTGGSVSTLTIQRTQQEDSAVYLCASSSQAAGQPQHFGDGTRLSIL.

The chain couples TRBV5-6 to TRBJ1-5; 8 bases are shared with TRBD1. CDR3 length equals 14 residues. Germline V lookup: CDR1 SGHDT, CDR2 YYEEEE. The trim removed 4 bases at V and 7 bases at J, leaving 7 bases unmatched. This CDR3 is CASSLDRGGQPQHF. In DNA, the CDR3 is TGTGCCAGCAGCCTCGACAGGGGAGGACAGCCCCAGCATTTT. The full variable domain, with the rest looked up from reference TRBV5-6 and TRBJ1-5, is DAGVTQSPTHLIKTRGQQVTLRCSPKSGHDTVSWYQQALGQGPQFIFQYYEEEERQRGNFPDRFSGHQFPNYSSELNVNALLLGDSALYLCASSLDRGGQPQHFGDGTRLSIL.

The rearrangement joins TRBV19 to TRBJ2-7; perhaps TRBD1 as D (6 bases). Germline V lookup: CDR1 LNHDA, CDR2 SQIVND (reference sequence). The CDR3 length is 16 residues. Trimming took off 6 bases at V and 4 bases at J, with 22 bases between the two ends. The CDR3 here is CASSTGQRLGGYEQYF. The CDR3 DNA reads TGTGCCAGTAGCACGGGACAAAGGTTAGGGGGTTACGAGCAGTACTTC.

V and J are TRBV6-5 and TRBJ2-7; 8 bases are shared with TRBD1. V lost 6 bases and J lost 2; bases outside the gene matches: 6. The CDR3 loop spans 14 amino acids. Germline lookup yields CDR1 MNHEY and CDR2 SVGAGI. The CDR3 region is CASRRQGPTYEQYF. CDR3 coding DNA: TGTGCCAGCAGGCGACAGGGGCCCACCTACGAGCAGTACTTC.

The chain couples TRBV7-9 to TRBJ1-1; D is ambiguous. The CDR3 is made up of 13 amino acids. V was trimmed by 6 bases and J by 0 bases, leaving 8 bases between them. Germline V gene lookup returns CDR1 SEHNR and CDR2 FQNEAQ (reference sequence). CDR3 nucleotides: TGTGCCAGCAGAGACACTATGAACACTGAAGCTTTCTTT. Amino acids: CASRDTMNTEAFF.

CDR3 sequence (DNA): TGTGCCAGCAGCTTAGTAGGGGTAGCGGCTTTCTTT. This codes for CASSLVGVAAFF. J is TRBJ1-1 and V is TRBV7-9; tentative D call: TRBD1 (5 bases). CDR1 SEHNR and CDR2 FQNEAQ come from the germline V gene (reference sequence). This CDR3 is 12 amino acids long. V was cut by 1 base and J by 11 bases, with 11 bases left in between.

This chain connects TRBV19 to TRBJ2-4, with D unclear. Trimming removed 0 bases from V and 5 bases from J, with 23 bases in between. The CDR3 loop spans 19 amino acids. Germline V gene sequence: CDR1 LNHDA, CDR2 SQIVND (reference sequence). The CDR3 sequence: CASSIDLWGPEKGQNIQYF. For the CDR3, the DNA is TGTGCCAGTAGTATAGATCTATGGGGTCCGGAGAAGGGCCAAAACATTCAGTACTTC.